What follows are 3 T cell receptor beta chains derived from one specimen sequenced in a study of T cells after yellow fever vaccination. TCRdb itself ran the 5' RACE reads through MiXCR, one entry per CDR3 protein. The sample shows 500,000 to 650,000 distinct CDR3 sequences, about 12% of them seen only once. This specimen was PBMCs, taken on the day of the yellow fever booster vaccination. The origin of the receptors is a man aged 25-45 years who received the YFV17D yellow fever vaccine.

The chain recombines TRBV4-3 with TRBJ2-3; no definite D call. The CDR3 loop spans 13 amino acids. CDR1 and CDR2 from the germline V gene are LGHNA and YSLEER. The V and J ends lost 1 base and 5 bases respectively, with 7 bases between them. The CDR3 reads CASSQVVGDTQYF. As DNA, the CDR3 is TGCGCCAGCAGCCAAGTGGTCGGAGATACGCAGTATTTT.

This clonotype occurred a few times. V gene TRBV11-2 combines with J gene TRBJ2-2; D tentatively reads TRBD1 or TRBD2 (5 bases each). V was trimmed by 1 base and J by 5 bases, leaving 11 bases between them. The CDR3 is 15 residues long. The germline V gene encodes CDR1 SGHAT and CDR2 FQNNGV. Here the CDR3 reads CASSLGGIRTGELFF. In DNA, the CDR3 is TGTGCCAGCAGCTTAGGGGGGATTAGAACCGGGGAGCTGTTTTTT.

This clonotype was counted ten times or more. The chain has TRBV20-1 and TRBJ2-7, with 7 bases aligning to TRBD1. The germline gives CDR1 DFQATT, CDR2 SNEGSKA (reference sequence). V lost 2 bases and J lost 3; bases outside the gene matches: 7. This CDR3 region has 14 residues. CDR3 sequence (DNA): TGCAGTGCTAGAATCCCGGGACAGATCTACGAGCAGTACTTC. Residues: CSARIPGQIYEQYF.